The present TCR beta chain was sequenced within a study of CD8+ T cells in alopecia areata. On the study more broadly: Tofacitinib dosing lasted 6 to 18 months, which was then followed by 6 months off drug.

Whole-study results and caveats: Many expanded lesional clones stayed in scalp and blood while on tofacitinib. With patients, TCR sharing proved less clear than in mice, a difference possibly related to HLA.

The sample holds a few counts of this clone. No antigen is known for it. The length of the CDR3 is 14 residues. V lost 4 bases to trimming and J lost 13 bases; unmatched junction nucleotides: 9. CDR1 is SEHNR, CDR2 FQNEAQ, per germline (reference sequence). Treatment given: oral pan-JAK inhibitor, 5-10 mg twice daily. Researchers gathered lesional scalp punch biopsies and peripheral blood from patients with alopecia areata. It was cDNA, reverse transcribed from extracted RNA, that served as the sequencing template. The assay was immunoSEQ multiplex PCR, and TCRdb's table has in-frame clones only and misses some. The repertoire holds around 200,000 clones, about 60% seen once, with around 12% in the top ten.

The chain uses TRBV7-9 and TRBJ1-6; 8 nucleotides align to TRBD1. The starting material was CD8+ T cells sorted from blood, obtained at week 24, from a patient treated with tofacitinib. This sequence originates from a human donor with alopecia areata. CDR3 in DNA: TGTGCCAGCAGCTCAGCCGCGGACAGGGCGCCCCTCCACTTT. Its protein product is CASSSAADRAPLHF. Supplemented by reference TRBV7-9 and TRBJ1-6, the full variable domain reads DTGVSQNPRHKITKRGQNVTFRCDPISEHNRLYWYRQTLGQGPEFLTYFQNEAQLEKSRLLSDRFSAERPKGSFSTLEIQRTEQGDSAMYLCASSSAADRAPLHFGNGTRLTVT.